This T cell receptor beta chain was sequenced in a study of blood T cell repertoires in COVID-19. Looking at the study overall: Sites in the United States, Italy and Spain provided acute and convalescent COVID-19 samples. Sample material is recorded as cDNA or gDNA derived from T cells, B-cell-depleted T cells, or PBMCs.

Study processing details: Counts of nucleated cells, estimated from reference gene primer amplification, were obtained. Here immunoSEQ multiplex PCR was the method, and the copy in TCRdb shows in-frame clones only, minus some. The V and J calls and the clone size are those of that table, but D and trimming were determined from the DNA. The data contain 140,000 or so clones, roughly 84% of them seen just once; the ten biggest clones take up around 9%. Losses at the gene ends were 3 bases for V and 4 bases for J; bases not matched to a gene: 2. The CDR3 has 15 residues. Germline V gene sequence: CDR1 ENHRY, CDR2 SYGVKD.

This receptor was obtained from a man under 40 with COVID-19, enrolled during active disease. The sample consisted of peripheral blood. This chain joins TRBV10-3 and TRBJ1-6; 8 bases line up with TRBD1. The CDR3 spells CAISERQGYNSPLHF. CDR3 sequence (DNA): TGTGCCATCAGTGAAAGACAGGGGTATAATTCACCCCTCCACTTT.